The next 26 T cell receptor beta chains were all read from a single sample in a study of vaccination and CD4 T cells after COVID-19. The Oncomine TCR Beta short-read assay sequenced DNA from cultured CD4+ T cells. TCRdb re-derived calls from the PCR reads in MiXCR, one entry per CDR3 protein. The sample consists of 12,000 or so distinct CDR3 sequences, approximately 50% of them appearing once. These receptors' antigens are unknown. The treatment: approximately 11-day PBMC culture with coronavirus spike peptide pools or control peptides (ViraFEST assay). The sequences come from cultured CD4+ T cells from blood, collected after SARS-CoV-2 vaccination. All receptors come from a human donor with COVID-19.

The chain links TRBV7-8 to TRBJ2-7, with 9 bases identical to TRBD2. V lost 1 base to trimming and J lost 3 bases; unmatched junction nucleotides: 4. Germline V gene sequence: CDR1 SGHVS, CDR2 FQNEAQ. The CDR3 spans 15 residues. The DNA of the CDR3 is TGTGCCAGCAGCTTAGTCGGTAGCGGGAGCTACGAGCAGTACTTC. This sequence encodes CASSLVGSGSYEQYF.

This clonotype is large by share. V gene TRBV6-5 combines with J gene TRBJ1-2; 7 nucleotides agree with TRBD1. The CDR3 length is 14 residues. Germline loops: CDR1 MNHEY, CDR2 SVGAGI. The V gene end was trimmed by 4 bases and the J gene end by 4 bases; junction bases not matched to a gene: 6. This CDR3 reads CASSFDRAPYGYTF. As DNA, the CDR3 is TGTGCCAGCAGTTTCGACAGGGCTCCCTATGGCTACACCTTC.

The CDR3 bases are TGCAGTGCTCGGGGGACAGCGCCTCAATCTGGAAACACCATATATTTT. It encodes CSARGTAPQSGNTIYF. The chain is built from TRBV20-1 and TRBJ1-3, with 7 bases matching TRBD1. CDR3 length equals 16 residues. CDR1 is DFQATT and CDR2 is SNEGSKA in the germline V gene (reference sequence). Unmatched junction bases numbered 11, after V lost 5 bases and J lost 1 base.

V usage is TRBV24-1 and J usage is TRBJ2-5; D is unresolved. Germline values: CDR1 KGHDR, CDR2 SFDVKD. The ends were cut back, 5 bases at V and 5 bases at J, with 11 bases in the middle. CDR3 length equals 13 residues. The CDR3 nucleotides are TGTGCCACCAGTGGCTCGCTTGAGGAGACCCAGTACTTC. Residues: CATSGSLEETQYF.

V gene TRBV7-3 combines with J gene TRBJ1-6; D gene uncertain. This CDR3 contains 13 residues. Looked up from germline, CDR1 is SGHTA and CDR2 is FQGTGA. Deletions cut 0 bases from V and 11 bases from J, with 8 bases between. The CDR3 DNA sequence: TGTGCCAGCAGCTTAACCCTCCAGACACCCCTCCACTTT. Translating gives CASSLTLQTPLHF.

This clonotype was observed a few times. The chain joins TRBV24-1 to TRBJ1-5, with no clear D. The CDR3 runs 12 residues. Deletions cut 9 bases from V and 7 bases from J, with 12 bases between. Germline CDR1 is KGHDR and CDR2 is SFDVKD. CDR3 DNA: TGTGCCACCGGGGATTCGGGACAGCCCCAGCATTTT. Translation: CATGDSGQPQHF.

The chain joins TRBV7-9 to TRBJ2-5, with D possibly called TRBD1 or TRBD2 (6 bases each). Germline CDR1 reads SEHNR; CDR2 reads FQNEAQ (reference sequence). The V gene lost 5 bases and the J gene lost 5 bases, with 18 bases spanning the gap. CDR3 length: 15 residues. The CDR3, as DNA: TGTGCCAGCAGCACGACGCCTAGGGGGGTCGAGACCCAGTACTTC. Translating it yields CASSTTPRGVETQYF.

The chain is built from TRBV6-1 and TRBJ1-5, with a tentative D call TRBD1 (5 bases). Germline V CDR1 and CDR2: MNHNS, SASEGT. V lost 5 bases to trimming and J lost 0 bases, with 8 bases between them. There are 14 residues in the CDR3. CDR3 residues: CASSPDSSNQPQHF. The DNA for the CDR3 is TGTGCCAGCAGTCCCGACAGTAGCAATCAGCCCCAGCATTTT.

This rearrangement joins TRBV7-6 to TRBJ2-1; D possibly corresponds to TRBD1 (5 bases). CDR3 length equals 12 residues. Trimming took 5 bases from V and 8 from J, leaving 10 bases between them. Germline V gives CDR1 SGHVS, CDR2 FNYEAQ. CDR3 in DNA: TGTGCCAGCAGCCGGACAATTCATGAGCAGTTCTTC. Amino acids: CASSRTIHEQFF.

This clonotype was found once. The chain joins TRBV30 to TRBJ1-5; 7 nucleotides agree with TRBD1. With 4 bases clipped from V and 3 bases from J, the junction kept 6 bases outside the gene matches. The CDR3 sequence is 14 residues long. Looked up from germline, CDR1 is GTSNPN and CDR2 is SVGIG (reference sequence). CDR3 DNA: TGTGCCTGGACAGGACAGGCCGTCAATCAGCCCCAGCATTTT. Protein product: CAWTGQAVNQPQHF. Supplemented by reference TRBV30 and TRBJ1-5, the full variable domain reads SQTIHQWPATLVQPVGSPLSLECTVEGTSNPNLYWYRQAAGRGLQLLFYSVGIGQISSEVPQNLSASRPQDRQFILSSKKLLLSDSGFYLCAWTGQAVNQPQHFGDGTRLSIL.

The chain links TRBV11-3 to TRBJ2-7, with D maybe TRBD2 (6 bases). In germline, CDR1 is SGHNT, CDR2 YENEEA. This CDR3 is built from 19 residues. V gave up 0 bases and J gave up 0 bases, with 21 bases separating them. The CDR3, as DNA: TGTGCCAGCAGCTTAGACCAAGCCGCACCTAGCGTAGCCTCCTACGAGCAGTACTTC. Its translation is CASSLDQAAPSVASYEQYF.

The V gene is TRBV6-4, the J gene TRBJ2-1, with D perhaps TRBD1 (6 bases). V shed 8 bases and J shed 6 bases, with 29 bases lying between them. Looked up from germline, CDR1 is MRHNA and CDR2 is SNTAGT. The CDR3 consists of 18 residues. The CDR3 DNA reads TGTGCCAGCTGGCCATTTGGGGAACAGGGAGTTCCTTGCAATGAGCAGTTCTTC. Translation: CASWPFGEQGVPCNEQFF.

This clonotype was observed a handful of times. V and J are TRBV20-1 and TRBJ1-5, with D hard to call. Trimming took off 3 bases at V and 3 bases at J, with 15 bases between the two ends. Germline CDR1 DFQATT, CDR2 SNEGSKA (reference sequence). This CDR3 contains 15 residues. DNA for the CDR3: TGCAGTGCTAGTTCCGGGGTTGGTCTCAATCAGCCCCAGCATTTT. Translating it yields CSASSGVGLNQPQHF.

The J gene is TRBJ2-7, the V gene TRBV11-2; 10 bases match TRBD1. The CDR3 has 15 amino acids. V gave up 2 bases and J gave up 3 bases; unmatched junction bases: 4. Germline loops: CDR1 SGHAT, CDR2 FQNNGV. CDR3: CASSLSRTGGYEQYF. CDR3 DNA: TGTGCCAGCAGCTTATCGAGGACAGGGGGCTACGAGCAGTACTTC.

J is TRBJ1-1 and V is TRBV6-1; TRBD1 matches at 8 bases. V was pared by 6 bases and J by 4 bases, with 4 bases of the junction left unmatched. Germline CDR1 reads MNHNS; CDR2 reads SASEGT. The CDR3 spans 13 residues. CDR3 DNA: TGTGCCAGCAGCAGGGGGCTCGGCACTGAAGCTTTCTTT. Translating it yields CASSRGLGTEAFF.

The gene calls are TRBV7-2 and TRBJ1-5, with 7 bases fitting TRBD1. V dropped 5 bases and J dropped 2; count of bases not matched to a gene: 9. This CDR3 has 16 residues. Germline CDR1 and CDR2: SGHTA and FQGNSA. DNA for the CDR3: TGTGCCAGCAGCCAAGACAGGGTACGCGGCAATCAGCCCCAGCATTTT. It translates to CASSQDRVRGNQPQHF.

This sequence joins TRBV6-1 and TRBJ1-1, with 7 bases fitting TRBD1. The CDR3 consists of 14 residues. From germline, CDR1 is MNHNS and CDR2 SASEGT. The V gene end was trimmed by 6 bases and the J gene end by 0 bases; junction bases not matched to a gene: 4. The CDR3 here is CASRLGQMNTEAFF. The CDR3 bases are TGTGCCAGCAGACTGGGACAGATGAACACTGAAGCTTTCTTT.

This sequence joins TRBV5-4 and TRBJ2-7; tentative D call: TRBD1 (5 bases). The V end lost 3 bases, the J end lost 6 bases, and 7 bases lay between the germline ends. Germline CDR1 is SGHNT and CDR2 is YYREEE (reference sequence). The CDR3 contains 11 residues. CDR3 DNA sequence: TGTGCCAGCAGCTCAGGGCCCGAGCAGTACTTC. Residues: CASSSGPEQYF.

This sequence joins TRBV7-9 and TRBJ1-4; 9 nucleotides align to TRBD1. The V gene end was trimmed by 3 bases and the J gene end by 7 bases; junction bases not matched to a gene: 9. The germline CDR1 and CDR2 sequences are SEHNR and FQNEAQ (reference sequence). The CDR3 length is 16 residues. CDR3 amino acids: CASSFRVTGGSEKLFF. The CDR3 coding sequence is TGTGCCAGCAGCTTCCGCGTGACAGGGGGTAGTGAAAAACTGTTTTTT.

This rearrangement joins TRBV6-1 to TRBJ2-5; D ambiguous. Germline V gene lookup returns CDR1 MNHNS and CDR2 SASEGT. The V end lost 2 bases, the J end lost 5 bases, and 18 bases lay between the germline ends. The CDR3 covers 16 residues. CDR3 DNA sequence: TGTGCCAGCAGTGAATTGGCTAGGTGGGGTAGGGAGACCCAGTACTTC. This encodes CASSELARWGRETQYF.

This clonotype was seen only a few times. The rearrangement joins TRBV6-1 to TRBJ2-5; D is undetermined. This CDR3 comprises 14 residues. From germline, CDR1 is MNHNS and CDR2 SASEGT. V was cut by 2 bases and J by 0 bases, with 7 bases left in between. The CDR3 loop reads CASSEQPYQETQYF. The CDR3, as DNA: TGTGCCAGCAGTGAACAACCCTACCAAGAGACCCAGTACTTC.

J is TRBJ1-2 and V is TRBV24-1; D gene uncertain. V shed 1 base and J shed 7 bases, with 6 bases lying between them. CDR1 and CDR2 from the germline V gene are KGHDR and SFDVKD. The CDR3 loop spans 12 amino acids. CDR3 DNA sequence: TGTGCCACCAGTGATTTAGGTGGTGGCTACACCTTC. Its protein is CATSDLGGGYTF.

The chain uses TRBV7-3 and TRBJ1-2, with D unresolved. V was trimmed by 4 bases and J by 5 bases, leaving 11 bases between them. This CDR3 is 13 amino acids long. Germline V gene lookup returns CDR1 SGHTA and CDR2 FQGTGA. CDR3: CASSSSGSYGYTF. As DNA, the CDR3 is TGTGCCAGCAGCTCCAGCGGGAGTTATGGCTACACCTTC.

The CDR3: CASRPSAGTTGELFF. DNA for the CDR3: TGTGCCAGTAGACCTAGCGCGGGGACCACCGGGGAGCTGTTTTTT. The chain couples TRBV19 to TRBJ2-2; D might be TRBD2 (6 bases). Trimming removed 6 bases at V and 4 bases at J, with 15 bases between. This CDR3 has 15 amino acids. Germline lookup yields CDR1 LNHDA and CDR2 SQIVND (reference sequence).

V gene TRBV7-2 combines with J gene TRBJ1-2, with D hard to call. The CDR3 has 13 residues. Per germline, CDR1 SGHTA and CDR2 FQGNSA. Trimming took 0 bases from V and 7 from J, leaving 9 bases between them. The CDR3 is CASSLARVGGYTF. The CDR3 DNA sequence: TGTGCCAGCAGCTTAGCAAGAGTTGGTGGCTACACCTTC.

The chain uses TRBV28 and TRBJ1-5, with D unclear. V was shortened by 4 bases and J by 5 bases, with 12 bases between the two germline ends. The CDR3 is 14 amino acids. The germline CDR1 and CDR2 sequences are MDHEN and SYDVKM. CDR3: CASSSRERYQPQHF. CDR3 nucleotides: TGTGCCAGCAGTTCCCGGGAAAGGTATCAGCCCCAGCATTTT. The full variable domain, completed using reference TRBV28 and TRBJ1-5, is DVKVTQSSRYLVKRTGEKVFLECVQDMDHENMFWYRQDPGLGLRLIYFSYDVKMKEKGDIPEGYSVSREKKERFSLILESASTNQTSMYLCASSSRERYQPQHFGDGTRLSIL.